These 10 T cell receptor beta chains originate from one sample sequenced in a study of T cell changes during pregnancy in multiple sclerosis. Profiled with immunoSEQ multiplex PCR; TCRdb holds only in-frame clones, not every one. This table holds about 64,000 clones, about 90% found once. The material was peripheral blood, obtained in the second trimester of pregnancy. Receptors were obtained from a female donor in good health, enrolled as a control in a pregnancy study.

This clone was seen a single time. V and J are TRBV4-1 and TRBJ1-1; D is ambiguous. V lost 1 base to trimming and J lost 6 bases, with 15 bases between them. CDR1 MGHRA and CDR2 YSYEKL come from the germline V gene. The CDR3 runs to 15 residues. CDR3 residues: CASSQGYTAMSEAFF. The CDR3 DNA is TGCGCCAGCAGCCAAGGGTATACCGCGATGTCTGAAGCTTTCTTT.

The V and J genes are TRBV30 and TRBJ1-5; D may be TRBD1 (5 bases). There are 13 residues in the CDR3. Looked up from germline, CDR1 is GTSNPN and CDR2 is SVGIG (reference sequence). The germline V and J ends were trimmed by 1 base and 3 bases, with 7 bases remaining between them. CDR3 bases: TGTGCCTGGAGTGGGGGCCTCAATCAGCCCCAGCATTTT. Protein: CAWSGGLNQPQHF.

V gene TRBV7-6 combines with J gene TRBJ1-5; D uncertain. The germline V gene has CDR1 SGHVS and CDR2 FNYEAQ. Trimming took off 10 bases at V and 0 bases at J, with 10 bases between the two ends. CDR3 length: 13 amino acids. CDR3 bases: TGTGCCACCGGGGATTATAGCAATCAGCCCCAGCATTTT. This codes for CATGDYSNQPQHF. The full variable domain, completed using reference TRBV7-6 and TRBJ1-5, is GAGVSQSPRYKVTKRGQDVALRCDPISGHVSLYWYRQALGQGPEFLTYFNYEAQQDKSGLPNDRFSAERPEGSISTLTIQRTEQRDSAMYRCATGDYSNQPQHFGDGTRLSIL.

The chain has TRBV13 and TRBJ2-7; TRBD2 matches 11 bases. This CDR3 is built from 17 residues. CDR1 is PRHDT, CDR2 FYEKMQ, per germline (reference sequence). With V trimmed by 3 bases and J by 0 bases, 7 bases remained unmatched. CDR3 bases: TGTGCCAGCAGCTTTGGGACTAGCGGAGGGAGCTCCTACGAGCAGTACTTC. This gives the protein CASSFGTSGGSSYEQYF. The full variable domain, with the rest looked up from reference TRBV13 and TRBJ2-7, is AAGVIQSPRHLIKEKRETATLKCYPIPRHDTVYWYQQGPGQDPQFLISFYEKMQSDKGSIPDRFSAQQFSDYHSELNMSSLELGDSALYFCASSFGTSGGSSYEQYFGPGTRLTVT.

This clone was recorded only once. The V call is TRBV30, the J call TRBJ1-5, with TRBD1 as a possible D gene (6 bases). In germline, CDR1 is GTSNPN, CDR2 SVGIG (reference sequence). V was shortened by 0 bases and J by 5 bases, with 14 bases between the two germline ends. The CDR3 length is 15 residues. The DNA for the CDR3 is TGTGCCTGGAGTGTAGCAGGGACAAGGGATCAGCCCCAGCATTTT. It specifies CAWSVAGTRDQPQHF.

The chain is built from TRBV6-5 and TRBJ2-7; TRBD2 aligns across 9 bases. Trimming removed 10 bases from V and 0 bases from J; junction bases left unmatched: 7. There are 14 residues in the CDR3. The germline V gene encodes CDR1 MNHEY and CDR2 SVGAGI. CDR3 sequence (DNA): TGTGCCACCTATAGCGGGAGCATCTCCTACGAGCAGTACTTC. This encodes CATYSGSISYEQYF.

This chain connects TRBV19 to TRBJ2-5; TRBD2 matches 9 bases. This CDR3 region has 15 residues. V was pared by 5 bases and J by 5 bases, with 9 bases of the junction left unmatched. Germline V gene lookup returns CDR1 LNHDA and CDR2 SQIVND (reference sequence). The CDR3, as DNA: TGTGCCAGTAGTGCCCCTAGCGGGAAGGGCGAGACCCAGTACTTC. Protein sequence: CASSAPSGKGETQYF.

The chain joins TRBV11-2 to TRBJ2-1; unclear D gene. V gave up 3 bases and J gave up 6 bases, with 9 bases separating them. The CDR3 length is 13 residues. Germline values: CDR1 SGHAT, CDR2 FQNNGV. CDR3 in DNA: TGTGCCAGCAGCTTTTCACAGTCCAATGAGCAGTTCTTC. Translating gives CASSFSQSNEQFF.

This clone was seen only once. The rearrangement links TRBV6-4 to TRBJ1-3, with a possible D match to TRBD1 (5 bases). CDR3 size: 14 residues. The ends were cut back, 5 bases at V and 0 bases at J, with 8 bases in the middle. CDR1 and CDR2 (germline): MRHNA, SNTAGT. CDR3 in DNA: TGTGCCAGCAGTCCAGGGCCCTCTGGAAACACCATATATTTT. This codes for CASSPGPSGNTIYF.

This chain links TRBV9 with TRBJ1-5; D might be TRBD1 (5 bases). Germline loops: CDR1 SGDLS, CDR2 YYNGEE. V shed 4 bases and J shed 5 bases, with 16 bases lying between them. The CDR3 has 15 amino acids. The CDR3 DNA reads TGTGCCAGCAGCCCAGGAGCCGGGACTCATCAGCCCCAGCATTTT. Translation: CASSPGAGTHQPQHF.